This TCR beta chain comes out of a study of cytomegalovirus exposure and HLA in healthy donors. Whole-study findings and limits: Specificity for CMV antigens was confirmed in vitro for a few of the CMV-associated chains.

In the case of this clone: The target antigen is unknown.

Trimming at V came to 4 bases and at J to 1 base, leaving 6 bases not matched to a gene. Germline V gives CDR1 KGHSH, CDR2 LQKENI. The CDR3 sequence is 15 residues long. Primers included in the PCR were 60 Vbeta and 13 Jbeta primers. Only in-frame clones appear in the TCRdb table, and some are missing; sequencing was by immunoSEQ multiplex PCR. The sample records some 200,000 clones, 76% being singletons. The sample comprised PBMCs. The chain joins TRBV18 to TRBJ1-1; 7 bases fit TRBD1. The receptor comes from a man aged 18 to 35 in good health and CMV-seronegative. This chain's CDR3 is CASSRTGTENTEAFF. Here the CDR3 DNA reads TGTGCCAGCTCACGAACCGGGACAGAGAACACTGAAGCTTTCTTT.